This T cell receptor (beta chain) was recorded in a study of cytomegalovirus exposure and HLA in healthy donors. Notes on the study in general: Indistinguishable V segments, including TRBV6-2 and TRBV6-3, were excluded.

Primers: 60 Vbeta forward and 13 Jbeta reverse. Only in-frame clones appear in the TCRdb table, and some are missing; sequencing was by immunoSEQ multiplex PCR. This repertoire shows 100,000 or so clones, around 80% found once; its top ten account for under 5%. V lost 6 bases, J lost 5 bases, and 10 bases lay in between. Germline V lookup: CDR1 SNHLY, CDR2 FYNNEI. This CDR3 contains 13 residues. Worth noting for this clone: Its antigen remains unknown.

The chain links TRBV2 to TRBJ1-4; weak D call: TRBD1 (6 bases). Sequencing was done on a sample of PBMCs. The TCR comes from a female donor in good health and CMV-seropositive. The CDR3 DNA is TGTGCCAGCAGAGCCGGGACAAATGAAAAACTGTTTTTT. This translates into CASRAGTNEKLFF.